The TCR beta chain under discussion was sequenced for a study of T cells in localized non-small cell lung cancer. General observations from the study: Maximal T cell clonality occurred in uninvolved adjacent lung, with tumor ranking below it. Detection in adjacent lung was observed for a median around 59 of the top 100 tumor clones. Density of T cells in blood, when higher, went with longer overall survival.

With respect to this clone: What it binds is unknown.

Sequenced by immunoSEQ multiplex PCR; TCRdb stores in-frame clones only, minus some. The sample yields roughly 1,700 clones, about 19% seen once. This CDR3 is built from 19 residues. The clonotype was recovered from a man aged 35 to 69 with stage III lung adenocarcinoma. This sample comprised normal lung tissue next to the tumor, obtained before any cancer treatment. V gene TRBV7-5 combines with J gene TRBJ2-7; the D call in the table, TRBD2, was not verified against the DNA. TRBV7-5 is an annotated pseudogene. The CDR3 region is CASSQAEATSGGRSYEQYF. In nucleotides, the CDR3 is TGTGCCAGCAGCCAAGCGGAGGCTACTAGCGGGGGCCGCTCCTACGAGCAGTACTTC.